This entry describes one T cell receptor beta chain. One end of the junction does not line up with germline, which may come from a read error. The data belong to a study of T cell changes during pregnancy in multiple sclerosis. This CDR3 spans 17 amino acids. Germline V gives CDR1 SSHAT, CDR2 FNYEAQ (reference sequence). Profiling relied on immunoSEQ multiplex PCR, and the TCRdb table lists in-frame clones only, not all of them. Of about 28,000 clones in the sample, roughly 94% were seen once. The chain links TRBV7-7 to TRBJ2-1; the match to TRBD1 covers 8 bases. The sequence came from a female donor in good health, enrolled as a control in a pregnancy study. The source material was peripheral blood, sampled in the first trimester of pregnancy. The CDR3 DNA is TGTGCTAGCAGCTTAAATCCCTGCCAGGGGGCTGACAATGAGCAGTTCTTC. It codes for CASSLNPCQGADNEQFF.